The 4 T cell receptor beta chains listed next were all sequenced from one sample in a study of cytomegalovirus exposure and HLA in healthy donors. PCR used 60 Vbeta primers and 13 Jbeta primers. Assay used: immunoSEQ multiplex PCR; TCRdb lists only in-frame clones, some missing. Its table records 65,000 to 80,000 clones. The source material was PBMCs. The receptors originated from a female donor in good health and CMV-seropositive.

This chain's CDR3 is CAISGGAGLNEQFF. CDR3 nucleotide sequence: TGTGCCATCAGTGGAGGTGCGGGACTTAATGAGCAGTTCTTC. The V gene is TRBV10-3, the J gene TRBJ2-1, with D tentatively TRBD2 (6 bases). The length of the CDR3 is 14 residues. V shed 4 bases and J shed 7 bases, with 14 bases lying between them. Germline V gives CDR1 ENHRY, CDR2 SYGVKD.

The genes are TRBV5-5 and TRBJ1-5; the D gene is possibly TRBD1 (6 bases). The CDR3 is 16 amino acids. V was shortened by 0 bases and J by 1 base, with 11 bases between the two germline ends. The V gene's germline CDR1 is SGHKS and CDR2 YYEKEE (reference sequence). CDR3 DNA sequence: TGTGCCAGCAGCTTGGCAAGTGGGGGCAGCAATCAGCCCCAGCATTTT. Translated, it gives CASSLASGGSNQPQHF.

V is TRBV6-5 and J is TRBJ2-1, with TRBD1 matching over 8 bases. Germline CDR1 MNHEY, CDR2 SVGAGI. This CDR3 comprises 13 residues. V lost 6 bases and J lost 7; bases outside the gene matches: 5. The CDR3 loop reads CASRRQGSNEQFF. CDR3 in DNA: TGTGCCAGCAGGAGACAGGGGAGTAATGAGCAGTTCTTC.

V usage is TRBV2 and J usage is TRBJ1-5, with D maybe TRBD1 (6 bases). Deletions cut 5 bases from V and 4 bases from J, with 12 bases between. The V gene's germline CDR1 is SNHLY and CDR2 FYNNEI. The CDR3 spans 14 residues. The CDR3 sequence is CASSLGGNNQPQHF. In nucleotides, the CDR3 is TGTGCCAGCAGTCTAGGGGGAAATAATCAGCCCCAGCATTTT.